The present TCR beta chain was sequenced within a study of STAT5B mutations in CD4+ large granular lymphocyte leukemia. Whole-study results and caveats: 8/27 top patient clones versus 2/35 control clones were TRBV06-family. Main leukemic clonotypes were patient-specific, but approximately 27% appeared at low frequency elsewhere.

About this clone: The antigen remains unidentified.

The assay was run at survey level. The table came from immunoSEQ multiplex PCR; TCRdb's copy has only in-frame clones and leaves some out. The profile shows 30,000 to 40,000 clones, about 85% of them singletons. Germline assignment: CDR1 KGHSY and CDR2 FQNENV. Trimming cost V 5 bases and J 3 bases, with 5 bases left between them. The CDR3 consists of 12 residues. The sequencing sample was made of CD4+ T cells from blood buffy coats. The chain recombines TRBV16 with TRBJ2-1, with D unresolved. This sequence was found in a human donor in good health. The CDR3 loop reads CASSFVYNEQFF. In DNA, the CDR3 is TGTGCCAGCAGCTTTGTCTACAATGAGCAGTTCTTC.